This T cell receptor beta chain was captured by sequencing in a study of PD-L1 blockade in urothelial cancer. The table came from immunoSEQ multiplex PCR; TCRdb's copy has only in-frame clones and leaves some out. This sample carries about 45,000 clones, roughly 78% of them seen once, and the ten largest clones take 13%. Time point indicated: peripheral blood 6 weeks after treatment start. The ends were cut back, 2 bases at V and 5 bases at J, with 4 bases in the middle. CDR1 MNHNY and CDR2 SVGAGI come from the germline V gene (reference sequence). This CDR3 contains 11 residues. The material sequenced was PBMCs, taken around atezolizumab (anti-PD-L1) treatment. The V gene is TRBV6-6, the J gene TRBJ2-7; D uncertain. This clonotype originated in a man between 60 and 70 years old with urothelial cancer. CDR3 protein: CASSYENEQYF. The DNA of the CDR3 is TGTGCCAGCAGTTACGAGAACGAGCAGTACTTC.